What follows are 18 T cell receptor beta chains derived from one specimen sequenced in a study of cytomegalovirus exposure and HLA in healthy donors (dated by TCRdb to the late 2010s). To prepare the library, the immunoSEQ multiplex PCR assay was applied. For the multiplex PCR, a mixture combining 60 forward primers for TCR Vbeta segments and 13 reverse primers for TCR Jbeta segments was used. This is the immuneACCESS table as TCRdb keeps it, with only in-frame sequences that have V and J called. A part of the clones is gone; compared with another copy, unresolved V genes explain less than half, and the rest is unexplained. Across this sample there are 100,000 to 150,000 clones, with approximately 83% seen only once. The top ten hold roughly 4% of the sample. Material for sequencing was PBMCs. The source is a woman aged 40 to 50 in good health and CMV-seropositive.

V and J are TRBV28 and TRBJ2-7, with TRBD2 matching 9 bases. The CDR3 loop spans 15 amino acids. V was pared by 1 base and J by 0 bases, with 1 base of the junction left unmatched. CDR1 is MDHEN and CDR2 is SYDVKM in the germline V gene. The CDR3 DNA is TGTGCCAGCAGTTTATTACTAGCGGGCTCCTACGAGCAGTACTTC. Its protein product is CASSLLLAGSYEQYF. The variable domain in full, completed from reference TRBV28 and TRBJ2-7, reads DVKVTQSSRYLVKRTGEKVFLECVQDMDHENMFWYRQDPGLGLRLIYFSYDVKMKEKGDIPEGYSVSREKKERFSLILESASTNQTSMYLCASSLLLAGSYEQYFGPGTRLTVT.

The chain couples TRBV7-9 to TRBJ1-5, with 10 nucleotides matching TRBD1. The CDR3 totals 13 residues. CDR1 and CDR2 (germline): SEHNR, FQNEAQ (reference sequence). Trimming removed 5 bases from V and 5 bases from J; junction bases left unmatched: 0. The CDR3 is CASSGTGDQPQHF. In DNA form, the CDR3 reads TGTGCCAGCAGCGGGACAGGGGATCAGCCCCAGCATTTT. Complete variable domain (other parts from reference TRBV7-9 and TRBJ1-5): DTGVSQNPRHKITKRGQNVTFRCDPISEHNRLYWYRQTLGQGPEFLTYFQNEAQLEKSRLLSDRFSAERPKGSFSTLEIQRTEQGDSAMYLCASSGTGDQPQHFGDGTRLSIL.

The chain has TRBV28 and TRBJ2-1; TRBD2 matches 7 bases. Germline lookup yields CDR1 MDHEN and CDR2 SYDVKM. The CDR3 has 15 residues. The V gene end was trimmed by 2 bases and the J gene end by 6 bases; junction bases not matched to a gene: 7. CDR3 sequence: CASSLGLAGSNEQFF. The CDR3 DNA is TGTGCCAGCAGTTTAGGTTTAGCGGGCTCCAATGAGCAGTTCTTC.

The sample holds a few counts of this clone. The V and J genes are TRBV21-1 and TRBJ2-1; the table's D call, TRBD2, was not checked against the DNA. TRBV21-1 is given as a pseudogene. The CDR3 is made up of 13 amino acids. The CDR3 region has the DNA TGTGCCAGCTCCCCCGGCAGAGGGAATGAGCAGTTCTTC. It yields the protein CASSPGRGNEQFF.

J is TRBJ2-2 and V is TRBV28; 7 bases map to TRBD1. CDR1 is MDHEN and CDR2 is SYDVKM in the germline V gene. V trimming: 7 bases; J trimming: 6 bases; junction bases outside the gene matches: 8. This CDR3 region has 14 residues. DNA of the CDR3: TGTGCCAGCAACAACCAGGGGGTCTCCGGGGAGCTGTTTTTT. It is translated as CASNNQGVSGELFF.

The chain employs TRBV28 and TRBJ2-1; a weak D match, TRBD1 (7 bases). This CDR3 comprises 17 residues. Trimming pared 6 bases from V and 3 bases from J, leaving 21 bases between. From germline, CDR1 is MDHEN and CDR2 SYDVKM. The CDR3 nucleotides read TGTGCCAGCAGGGGACAGAGTGGGGTAGCGGTCTACAATGAGCAGTTCTTC. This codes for CASRGQSGVAVYNEQFF.

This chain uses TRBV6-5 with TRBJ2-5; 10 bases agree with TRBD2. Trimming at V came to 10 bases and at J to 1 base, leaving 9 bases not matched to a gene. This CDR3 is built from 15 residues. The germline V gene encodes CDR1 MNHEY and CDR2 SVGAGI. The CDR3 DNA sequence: TGTGCCACTGGTCCCGGGACTAGCGCCCAAGAGACCCAGTACTTC. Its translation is CATGPGTSAQETQYF.

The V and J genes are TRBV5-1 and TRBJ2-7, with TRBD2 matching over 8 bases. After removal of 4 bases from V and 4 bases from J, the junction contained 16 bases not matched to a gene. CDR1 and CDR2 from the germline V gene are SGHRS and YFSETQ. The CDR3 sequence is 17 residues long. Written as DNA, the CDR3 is TGCGCCAGCAGCGCCGGGACACTGGACGGGAGGGGTTACGAGCAGTACTTC. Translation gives CASSAGTLDGRGYEQYF.

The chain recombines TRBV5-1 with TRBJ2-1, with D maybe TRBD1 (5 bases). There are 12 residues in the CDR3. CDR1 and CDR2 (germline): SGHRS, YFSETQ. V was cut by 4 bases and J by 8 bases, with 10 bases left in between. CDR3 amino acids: CASSDQGYEQFF. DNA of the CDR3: TGCGCCAGCAGCGACCAGGGCTATGAGCAGTTCTTC.

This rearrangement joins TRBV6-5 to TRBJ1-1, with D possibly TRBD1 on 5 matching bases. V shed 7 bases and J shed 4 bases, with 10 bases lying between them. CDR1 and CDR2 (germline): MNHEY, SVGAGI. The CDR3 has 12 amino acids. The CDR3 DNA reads TGTGCCAGCACTGCAGGGCTCACTGAAGCTTTCTTT. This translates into CASTAGLTEAFF.

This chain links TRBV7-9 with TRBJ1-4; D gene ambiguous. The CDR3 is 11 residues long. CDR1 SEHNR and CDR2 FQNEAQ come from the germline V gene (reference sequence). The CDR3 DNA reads TGTTCCTTCGCAACTAATGAAAAACTGTTTTTT. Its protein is CSFATNEKLFF.

The CDR3 spells CASREISGSTDTQYF. The CDR3 nucleotides are TGTGCCAGCAGAGAGATCAGCGGAAGCACAGATACGCAGTATTTT. The chain employs TRBV9 and TRBJ2-3; D perhaps matches TRBD2 (5 bases). The V gene lost 5 bases and the J gene lost 0 bases, with 13 bases spanning the gap. The CDR3 extends over 15 amino acids. The germline V gene has CDR1 SGDLS and CDR2 YYNGEE.

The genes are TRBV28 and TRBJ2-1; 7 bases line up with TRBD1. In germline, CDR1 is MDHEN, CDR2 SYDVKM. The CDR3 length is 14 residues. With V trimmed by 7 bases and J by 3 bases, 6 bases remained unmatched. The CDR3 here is CASNHRGIYNEQFF. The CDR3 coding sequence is TGTGCCAGCAATCACAGGGGCATCTACAATGAGCAGTTCTTC. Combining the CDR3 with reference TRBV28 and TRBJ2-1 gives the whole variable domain DVKVTQSSRYLVKRTGEKVFLECVQDMDHENMFWYRQDPGLGLRLIYFSYDVKMKEKGDIPEGYSVSREKKERFSLILESASTNQTSMYLCASNHRGIYNEQFFGPGTRLTVL.

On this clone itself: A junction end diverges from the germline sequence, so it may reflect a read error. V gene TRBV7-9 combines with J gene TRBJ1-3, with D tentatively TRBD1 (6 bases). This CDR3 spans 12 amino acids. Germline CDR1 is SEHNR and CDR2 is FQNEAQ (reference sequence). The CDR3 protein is CSSEGAGNTIYF. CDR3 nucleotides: TGTTCCAGCGAGGGGGCTGGAAACACCATATATTTT.

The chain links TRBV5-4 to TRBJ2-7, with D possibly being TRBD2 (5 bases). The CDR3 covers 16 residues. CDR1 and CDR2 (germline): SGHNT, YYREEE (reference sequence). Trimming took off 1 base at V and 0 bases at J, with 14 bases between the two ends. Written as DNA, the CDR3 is TGTGCCAGCAGCTTGTGGTTAGCGAAGAGCTCCTACGAGCAGTACTTC. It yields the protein CASSLWLAKSSYEQYF.

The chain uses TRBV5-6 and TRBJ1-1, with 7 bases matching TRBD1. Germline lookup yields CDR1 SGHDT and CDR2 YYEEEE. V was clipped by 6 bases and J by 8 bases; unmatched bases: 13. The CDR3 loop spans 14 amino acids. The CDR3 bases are TGTGCCAGCATCACCTTGAGACAGGGTCAGGAAGCTTTCTTT. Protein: CASITLRQGQEAFF.

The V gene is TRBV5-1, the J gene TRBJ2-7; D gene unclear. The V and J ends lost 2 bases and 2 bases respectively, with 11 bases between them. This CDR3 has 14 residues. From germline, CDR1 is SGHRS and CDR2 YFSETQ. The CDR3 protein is CASSFMTNPYEQYF. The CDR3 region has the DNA TGCGCCAGCAGCTTCATGACAAACCCCTACGAGCAGTACTTC.

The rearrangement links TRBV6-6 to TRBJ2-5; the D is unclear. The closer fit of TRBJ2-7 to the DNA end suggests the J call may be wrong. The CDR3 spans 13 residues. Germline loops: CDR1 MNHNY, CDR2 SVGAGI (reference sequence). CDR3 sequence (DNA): TGTGCCAGCAGTTACGCCCCGCTCTACGAGCAGTACTTC. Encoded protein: CASSYAPLYEQYF.